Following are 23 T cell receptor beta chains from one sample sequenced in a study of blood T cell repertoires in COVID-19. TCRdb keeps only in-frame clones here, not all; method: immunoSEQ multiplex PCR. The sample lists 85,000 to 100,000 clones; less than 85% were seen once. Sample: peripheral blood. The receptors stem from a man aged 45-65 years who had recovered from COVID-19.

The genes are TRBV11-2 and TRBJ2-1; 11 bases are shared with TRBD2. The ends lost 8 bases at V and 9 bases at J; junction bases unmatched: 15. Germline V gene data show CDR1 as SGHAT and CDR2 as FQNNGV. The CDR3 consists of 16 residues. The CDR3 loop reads CASCHISGRAVGEQFF. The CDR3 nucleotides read TGTGCCAGCTGCCATATTAGCGGGAGGGCCGTAGGTGAGCAGTTCTTC.

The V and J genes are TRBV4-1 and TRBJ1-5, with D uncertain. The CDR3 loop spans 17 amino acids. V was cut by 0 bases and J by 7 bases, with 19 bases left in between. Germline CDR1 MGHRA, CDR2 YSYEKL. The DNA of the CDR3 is TGCGCCAGCAGCCAAGACTCCGCCCCGTACTCTGCGCAGCCCCAGCATTTT. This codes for CASSQDSAPYSAQPQHF.

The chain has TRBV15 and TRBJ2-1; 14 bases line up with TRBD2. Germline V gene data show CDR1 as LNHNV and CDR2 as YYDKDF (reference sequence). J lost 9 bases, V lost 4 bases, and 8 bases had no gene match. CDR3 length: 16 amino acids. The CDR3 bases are TGTGCCACCAGCAAACGACTAGCGGGAGGGATTTCTGAGCAGTTCTTC. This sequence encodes CATSKRLAGGISEQFF.

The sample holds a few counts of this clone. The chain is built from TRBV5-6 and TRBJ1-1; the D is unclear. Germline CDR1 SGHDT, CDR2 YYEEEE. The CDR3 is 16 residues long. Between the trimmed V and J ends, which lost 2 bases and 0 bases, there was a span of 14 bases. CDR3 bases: TGTGCCAGCAGCTTCGGAGGACCGAGATTGAACACTGAAGCTTTCTTT. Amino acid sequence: CASSFGGPRLNTEAFF. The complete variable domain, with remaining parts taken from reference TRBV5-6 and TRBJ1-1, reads DAGVTQSPTHLIKTRGQQVTLRCSPKSGHDTVSWYQQALGQGPQFIFQYYEEEERQRGNFPDRFSGHQFPNYSSELNVNALLLGDSALYLCASSFGGPRLNTEAFFGQGTRLTVV.

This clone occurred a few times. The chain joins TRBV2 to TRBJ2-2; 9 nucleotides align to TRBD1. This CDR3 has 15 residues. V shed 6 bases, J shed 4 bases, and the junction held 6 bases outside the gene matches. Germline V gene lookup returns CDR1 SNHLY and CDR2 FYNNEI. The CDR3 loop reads CASSYRDRVTGELFF. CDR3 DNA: TGTGCCAGCAGCTACCGGGACAGGGTCACCGGGGAGCTGTTTTTT.

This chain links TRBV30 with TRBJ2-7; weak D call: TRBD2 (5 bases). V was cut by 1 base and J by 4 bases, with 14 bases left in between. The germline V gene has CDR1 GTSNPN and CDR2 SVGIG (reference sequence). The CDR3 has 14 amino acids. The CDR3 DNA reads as TGTGCCTGGAGTGCCCCTACTAGGTCGTACGAGCAGTACTTC. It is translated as CAWSAPTRSYEQYF. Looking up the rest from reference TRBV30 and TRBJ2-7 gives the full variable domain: SQTIHQWPATLVQPVGSPLSLECTVEGTSNPNLYWYRQAAGRGLQLLFYSVGIGQISSEVPQNLSASRPQDRQFILSSKKLLLSDSGFYLCAWSAPTRSYEQYFGPGTRLTVT.

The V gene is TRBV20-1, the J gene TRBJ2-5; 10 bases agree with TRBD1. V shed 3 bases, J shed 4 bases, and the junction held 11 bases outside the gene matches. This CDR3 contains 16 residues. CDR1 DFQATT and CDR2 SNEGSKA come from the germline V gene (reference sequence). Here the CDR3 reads CSASPGTGDFLETQYF. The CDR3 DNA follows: TGCAGTGCTAGTCCTGGGACAGGGGACTTTTTAGAGACCCAGTACTTC.

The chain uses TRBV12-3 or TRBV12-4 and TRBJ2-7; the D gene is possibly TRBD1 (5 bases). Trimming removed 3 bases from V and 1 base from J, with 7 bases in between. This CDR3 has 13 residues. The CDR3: CASSLAGSYEQYF. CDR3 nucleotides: TGTGCCAGCAGTTTGGCAGGGTCCTACGAGCAGTACTTC.

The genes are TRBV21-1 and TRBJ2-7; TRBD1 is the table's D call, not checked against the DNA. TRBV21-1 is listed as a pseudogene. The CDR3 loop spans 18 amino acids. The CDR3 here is CASITQLGAQGACNEQYF. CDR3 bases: TGTGCCAGCATCACTCAGCTTGGGGCTCAGGGGGCATGTAACGAGCAGTACTTC.

DNA of the CDR3: TGTGCCAGCAGCCTGGGGGGGGGCGGATCACCCCTCCACTTT. Amino acids: CASSLGGGGSPLHF. The rearrangement links TRBV2 to TRBJ1-6, with D maybe TRBD1 (6 bases). V lost 6 bases to trimming and J lost 10 bases, with 16 bases between them. The CDR3 sequence is 14 residues long. The V gene's germline CDR1 is SNHLY and CDR2 FYNNEI.

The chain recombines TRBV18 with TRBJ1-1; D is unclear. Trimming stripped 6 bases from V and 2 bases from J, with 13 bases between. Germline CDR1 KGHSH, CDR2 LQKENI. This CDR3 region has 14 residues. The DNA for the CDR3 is TGTGCCAGCTCTACCTCGGACTTTAACACTGAAGCTTTCTTT. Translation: CASSTSDFNTEAFF.

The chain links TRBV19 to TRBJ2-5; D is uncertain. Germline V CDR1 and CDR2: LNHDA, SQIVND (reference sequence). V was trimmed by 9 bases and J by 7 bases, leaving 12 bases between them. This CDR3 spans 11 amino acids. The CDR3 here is CASSSTGTQYF. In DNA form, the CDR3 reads TGTGCCAGCTCGTCAACGGGGACCCAGTACTTC. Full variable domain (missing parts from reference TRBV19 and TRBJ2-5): DGGITQSPKYLFRKEGQNVTLSCEQNLNHDAMYWYRQDPGQGLRLIYYSQIVNDFQKGDIAEGYSVSREKKESFPLTVTSAQKNPTAFYLCASSSTGTQYFGPGTRLLVL.

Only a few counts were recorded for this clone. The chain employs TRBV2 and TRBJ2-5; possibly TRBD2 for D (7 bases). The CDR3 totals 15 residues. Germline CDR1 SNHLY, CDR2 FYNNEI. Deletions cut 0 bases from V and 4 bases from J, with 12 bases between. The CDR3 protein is CASSEAGGPVETQYF. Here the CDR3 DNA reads TGTGCCAGCAGTGAAGCCGGGGGGCCGGTAGAGACCCAGTACTTC.

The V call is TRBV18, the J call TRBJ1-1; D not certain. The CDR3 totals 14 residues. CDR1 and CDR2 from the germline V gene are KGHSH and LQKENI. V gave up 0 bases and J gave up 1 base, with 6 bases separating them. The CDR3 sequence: CASSPPAGNTEAFF. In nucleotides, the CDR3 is TGTGCCAGCTCACCACCGGCGGGGAACACTGAAGCTTTCTTT.

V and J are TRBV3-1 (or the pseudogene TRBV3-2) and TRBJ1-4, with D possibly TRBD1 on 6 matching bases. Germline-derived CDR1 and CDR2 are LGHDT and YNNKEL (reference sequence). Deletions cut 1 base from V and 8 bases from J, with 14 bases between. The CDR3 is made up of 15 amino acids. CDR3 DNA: TGTGCCAGCAGCCAAGTACAGGGAGGGGCCGAAAAACTGTTTTTT. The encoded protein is CASSQVQGGAEKLFF.

The CDR3 bases are TGTGCCAGCAGCTTATACGGGACAGGCTCCGATACGCAGTATTTT. This codes for CASSLYGTGSDTQYF. The rearrangement uses TRBV7-3 and TRBJ2-3; TRBD1 matches 8 bases. Germline loops: CDR1 SGHTA, CDR2 FQGTGA. The length of the CDR3 is 15 residues. The junction had 7 bases not matched to a gene; V was cut back by 2 bases and J by 6 bases. The full variable domain, rest sourced from reference TRBV7-3 and TRBJ2-3, is GAGVSQTPSNKVTEKGKYVELRCDPISGHTALYWYRQSLGQGPEFLIYFQGTGAADDSGLPNDRFFAVRPEGSVSTLKIQRTERGDSAVYLCASSLYGTGSDTQYFGPGTRLTVL.

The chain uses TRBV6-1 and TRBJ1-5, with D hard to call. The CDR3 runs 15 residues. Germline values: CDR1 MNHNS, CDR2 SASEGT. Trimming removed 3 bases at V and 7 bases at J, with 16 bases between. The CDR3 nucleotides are TGTGCCAGCAGTGACCCTATAGGAGGAGGACAGCCCCAGCATTTT. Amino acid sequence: CASSDPIGGGQPQHF.

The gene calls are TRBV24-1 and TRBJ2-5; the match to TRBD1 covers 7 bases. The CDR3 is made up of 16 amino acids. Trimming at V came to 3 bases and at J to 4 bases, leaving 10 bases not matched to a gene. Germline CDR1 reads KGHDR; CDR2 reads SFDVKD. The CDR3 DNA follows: TGTGCCACCAGTGATACGACAGGGAAGGGTGTAGAGACCCAGTACTTC. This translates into CATSDTTGKGVETQYF.

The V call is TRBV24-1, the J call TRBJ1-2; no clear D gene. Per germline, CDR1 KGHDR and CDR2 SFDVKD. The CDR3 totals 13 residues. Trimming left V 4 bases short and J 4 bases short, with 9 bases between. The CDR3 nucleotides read TGTGCCACCAGTGACGGGGAGGCCTATGGCTACACCTTC. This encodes CATSDGEAYGYTF.

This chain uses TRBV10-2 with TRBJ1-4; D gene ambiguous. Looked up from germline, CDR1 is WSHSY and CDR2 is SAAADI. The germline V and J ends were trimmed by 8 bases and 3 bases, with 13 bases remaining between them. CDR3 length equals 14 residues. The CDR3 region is CASRPRGSNEKLFF. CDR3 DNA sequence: TGCGCCAGCCGCCCCCGAGGCTCTAATGAAAAACTGTTTTTT.

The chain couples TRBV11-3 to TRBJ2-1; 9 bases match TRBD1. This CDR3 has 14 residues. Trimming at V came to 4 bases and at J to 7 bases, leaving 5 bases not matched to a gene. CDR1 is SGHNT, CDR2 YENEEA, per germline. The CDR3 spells CASSSGQGLNEQFF. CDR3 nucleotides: TGTGCCAGCAGCTCGGGACAGGGTTTAAATGAGCAGTTCTTC.

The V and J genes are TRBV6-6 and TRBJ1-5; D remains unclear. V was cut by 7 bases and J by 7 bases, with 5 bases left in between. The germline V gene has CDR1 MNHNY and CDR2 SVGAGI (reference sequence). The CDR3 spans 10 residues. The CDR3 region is CASNAQPQHF. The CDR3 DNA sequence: TGTGCCAGCAACGCGCAGCCCCAGCATTTT.

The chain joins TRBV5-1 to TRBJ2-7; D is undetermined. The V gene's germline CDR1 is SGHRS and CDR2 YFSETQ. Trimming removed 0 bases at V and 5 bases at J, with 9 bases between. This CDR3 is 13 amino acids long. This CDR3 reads CASSLDSNNEQYF. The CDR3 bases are TGCGCCAGCAGCTTGGACTCAAATAACGAGCAGTACTTC. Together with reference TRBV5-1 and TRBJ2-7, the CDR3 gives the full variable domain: KAGVTQTPRYLIKTRGQQVTLSCSPISGHRSVSWYQQTPGQGLQFLFEYFSETQRNKGNFPGRFSGRQFSNSRSEMNVSTLELGDSALYLCASSLDSNNEQYFGPGTRLTVT.